These 13 T cell receptor beta chains came from one sample sequenced in a study of siplizumab effects on memory and regulatory T cells (dated by TCRdb to about 2019). The library was produced with the immunoSEQ multiplex PCR assay. TCRdb re-hosts the immuneACCESS table, in-frame sequences only. Its copies lack some clones; in the studies checked, an unresolved V gene accounts for under half of them, and the cause for the rest is not known. This sample gives approximately 110,000 clones in total; 92% of them show up just once. The ten largest account for under 0.75% of the sample. Material: Tregs sorted from blood. These receptors were obtained from a human donor in good health.

The chain has TRBV30 and TRBJ1-5; tentatively, D is TRBD1 (6 bases). CDR1 and CDR2 from the germline V gene are GTSNPN and SVGIG (reference sequence). V shed 2 bases and J shed 6 bases, with 14 bases lying between them. The CDR3 consists of 14 residues. CDR3 protein: CAWSRGGGGQPQHF. The CDR3 nucleotides are TGTGCCTGGAGTAGAGGGGGAGGGGGTCAGCCCCAGCATTTT.

This rearrangement joins TRBV9 to TRBJ2-3, with a possible D match to TRBD2 (5 bases). The ends were cut back, 3 bases at V and 0 bases at J, with 14 bases in the middle. In germline, CDR1 is SGDLS, CDR2 YYNGEE. This CDR3 has 16 amino acids. This CDR3 is CASSDKRTASTDTQYF. The CDR3 region has the DNA TGTGCCAGCAGCGACAAGCGGACTGCTAGCACAGATACGCAGTATTTT.

This chain connects TRBV6-6 to TRBJ2-7; TRBD2 matches 12 bases. CDR1 and CDR2 (germline): MNHNY, SVGAGI (reference sequence). V gave up 5 bases and J gave up 3 bases; unmatched junction bases: 2. The CDR3 is 14 residues long. Written as DNA, the CDR3 is TGTGCCAGCAGTCTAGCGGGGGGGCTCTACGAGCAGTACTTC. Amino acid sequence: CASSLAGGLYEQYF.

This CDR3 is CASSVQGLETQYF. The CDR3 DNA reads as TGTGCCAGCAGTGTTCAGGGTTTGGAGACCCAGTACTTC. This chain connects TRBV25-1 to TRBJ2-5; maybe TRBD1 (5 bases). This CDR3 contains 13 residues. The germline V gene has CDR1 MGHDK and CDR2 SYGVNS. V was shortened by 4 bases and J by 5 bases, with 11 bases between the two germline ends.

This rearrangement joins TRBV2 to TRBJ1-1, with 7 bases identical to TRBD1. J gave up 6 bases and V 7 bases, and 11 bases lay outside the gene matches. The germline gives CDR1 SNHLY, CDR2 FYNNEI. CDR3 length: 14 amino acids. The CDR3 DNA follows: TGTGCCAGCACCTTAGACAGGGCGTCGGCTGAAGCTTTCTTT. This translates into CASTLDRASAEAFF.

The V call is TRBV6-1, the J call TRBJ1-6, with TRBD1 matching 7 bases. CDR3 length: 15 amino acids. The V segment lost 11 bases and the J segment 9 bases; nucleotides outside the gene matches: 16. Looked up from germline, CDR1 is MNHNS and CDR2 is SASEGT. CDR3 sequence (DNA): TGTGCCGGCGCGACAGGGATGTTACGCCGTTCACCCCTCCACTTT. It translates to CAGATGMLRRSPLHF.

This clone is a singleton in its sample. This chain links TRBV5-4 with TRBJ2-5; no definite D call. The length of the CDR3 is 12 residues. Germline CDR1 and CDR2: SGHNT and YYREEE (reference sequence). Trimming removed 0 bases from V and 4 bases from J, with 4 bases in between. In nucleotides, the CDR3 is TGTGCCAGCAGCTTGGGATTAGAGACCCAGTACTTC. Translating it yields CASSLGLETQYF.

The chain is built from TRBV18 and TRBJ2-3; D possibly corresponds to TRBD2 (6 bases). Germline assignment: CDR1 KGHSH and CDR2 LQKENI. The CDR3 is 16 residues long. The germline V and J ends were trimmed by 5 bases and 1 base, with 16 bases remaining between them. CDR3 amino acids: CASSSQGPGGTDTQYF. The CDR3 DNA sequence: TGTGCCAGCTCATCCCAGGGCCCGGGGGGCACAGATACGCAGTATTTT.

This chain uses TRBV6-1 with TRBJ2-6; D remains ambiguous. This CDR3 is 15 amino acids long. V shed 4 bases and J shed 1 base, with 8 bases lying between them. CDR1 is MNHNS, CDR2 SASEGT, per germline. The CDR3 nucleotides read TGTGCCAGCAGTGCGTTGAGATCTGGGGCCAACGTCCTGACTTTC. It encodes CASSALRSGANVLTF.

The chain has TRBV10-3 and TRBJ1-2; D remains ambiguous. The CDR3 spans 15 residues. V was pared by 3 bases and J by 2 bases, with 13 bases between. Germline-derived CDR1 and CDR2 are ENHRY and SYGVKD. CDR3 sequence: CAISDRLRGNYGYTF. As DNA, the CDR3 is TGTGCCATCAGTGATAGACTCCGAGGGAACTATGGCTACACCTTC.

The rearrangement uses TRBV6-1 and TRBJ2-1; D unclear. CDR3 length equals 11 residues. CDR1 is MNHNS and CDR2 is SASEGT in the germline V gene. Trimming removed 5 bases at V and 4 bases at J, with 3 bases between. The CDR3 region has the DNA TGTGCCAGCAGTCCTTACAATGAGCAGTTCTTC. Its protein product is CASSPYNEQFF.

The chain joins TRBV10-3 to TRBJ1-1; 9 positions agree with TRBD1. CDR3 length equals 14 residues. The ends lost 5 bases at V and 6 bases at J; junction bases unmatched: 7. The germline V gene encodes CDR1 ENHRY and CDR2 SYGVKD. The CDR3 reads CAISTGQGPSEAFF. CDR3 DNA sequence: TGTGCCATCAGTACGGGACAGGGTCCTTCTGAAGCTTTCTTT.

The rearrangement joins TRBV13 to TRBJ2-1, with D possibly being TRBD2 (6 bases). V shed 1 base and J shed 2 bases, with 12 bases lying between them. Germline loops: CDR1 PRHDT, CDR2 FYEKMQ (reference sequence). This CDR3 region has 16 residues. For the CDR3, the DNA is TGTGCCAGCAGCTTAGTACCCGGGAGAGCCTACAATGAGCAGTTCTTC. Residues: CASSLVPGRAYNEQFF.